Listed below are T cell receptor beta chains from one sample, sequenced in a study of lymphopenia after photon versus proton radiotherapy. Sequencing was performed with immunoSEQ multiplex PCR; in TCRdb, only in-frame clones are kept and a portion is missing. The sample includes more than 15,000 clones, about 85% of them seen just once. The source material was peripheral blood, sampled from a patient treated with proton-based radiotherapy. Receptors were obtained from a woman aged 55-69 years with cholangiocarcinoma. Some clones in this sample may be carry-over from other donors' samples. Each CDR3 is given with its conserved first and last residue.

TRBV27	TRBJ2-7	CASSSWGTKTYEQYF
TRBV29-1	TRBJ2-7	CSVGLAGISYEQYF
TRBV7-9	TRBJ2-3	CASSLRDRRPATDTQYF
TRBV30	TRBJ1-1	CAWSLSYERGLNTEAFF
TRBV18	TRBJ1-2	CASSPGPQPNGYTF
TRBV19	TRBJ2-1	CASSIGASSYNEQFF
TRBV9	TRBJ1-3	CASSAQDSGNTIYF
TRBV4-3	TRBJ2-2	CASSQNGGQGLSGELFF
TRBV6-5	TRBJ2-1	CASSYQPSQAYNEQFF
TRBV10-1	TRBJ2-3	CASSRASQYF
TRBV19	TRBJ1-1	CASSDGWTEAFF
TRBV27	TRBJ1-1	CASSLHASDRGAFF
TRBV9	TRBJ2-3	CASSVQTGTSTDTQYF
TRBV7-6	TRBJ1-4	CASSLDDSRIKEKLFF
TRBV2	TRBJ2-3	CASSYTFSTDTQYF
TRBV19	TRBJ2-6	CASSIGGSSPSGANVLTF
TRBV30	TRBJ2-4	CAWGGTGGIQYF
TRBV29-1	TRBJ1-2	CSVEEAVYGYTF
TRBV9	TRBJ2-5	CASSAPKGVETQYF
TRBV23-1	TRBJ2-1	CASSQSALSYNEQFF
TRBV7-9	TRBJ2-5	CASSLGGGGAETQYF
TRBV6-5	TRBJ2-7	CASSWLSGGTEQYF
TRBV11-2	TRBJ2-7	CASSLDISGGYEQYF
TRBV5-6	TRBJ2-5	CASNPKGGQLQYF
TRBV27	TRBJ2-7	CASSRGVTPYEQYF
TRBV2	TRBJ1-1	CASRGAIRPTEAFF